What follows are 3 T cell receptor beta chains derived from one specimen sequenced in a study of blood T cell repertoires in COVID-19. This table comes from immunoSEQ multiplex PCR, and its TCRdb copy is limited to in-frame clones, with some not included. The sample contains around 260,000 clones, roughly 85% of which appear only once. Sequencing was carried out using peripheral blood. These receptors were collected from a woman in her thirties with active or convalescent COVID-19.

V usage is TRBV28 and J usage is TRBJ2-3, with 8 bases matching TRBD1. Germline CDR1 and CDR2: MDHEN and SYDVKM. Losses at the gene ends were 5 bases for V and 7 bases for J; bases not matched to a gene: 2. The CDR3 contains 12 residues. The CDR3 protein is CASSTGGNTQYF. The CDR3 DNA reads as TGTGCCAGCAGTACAGGGGGGAATACGCAGTATTTT.

The gene calls are TRBV7-3 and TRBJ2-2; 8 bases map to TRBD2. The CDR3 contains 14 residues. Per germline, CDR1 SGHTA and CDR2 FQGTGA. The V segment lost 5 bases and the J segment 7 bases; nucleotides outside the gene matches: 6. DNA of the CDR3: TGTGCCAGCAGCCTCGACCGGGGGGGCGGGGAGCTGTTTTTT. This translates into CASSLDRGGGELFF.

To note about this clone: The sample has other DNA sequences that encode this CDR3 too. The rearrangement links TRBV7-6 to TRBJ2-7; 9 nucleotides match TRBD1. V dropped 1 base and J dropped 0; count of bases not matched to a gene: 13. CDR3 size: 19 residues. Per the germline V gene, CDR1 is SGHVS and CDR2 is FNYEAQ. The CDR3 sequence is CASSLVVGGQGGSSYEQYF. CDR3 nucleotide sequence: TGTGCCAGCAGCTTAGTTGTGGGGGGACAGGGTGGGAGCTCCTACGAGCAGTACTTC.